The clone carrying this T cell receptor beta chain was picked up one time. Its specificity is not known. The data are from a study of T cell responses to AZD1222 COVID-19 vaccine. Study background: Both about-4-week and about-12-week second-dose recipients were combined.

The CDR3 loop spans 14 amino acids. Germline CDR1 is LGHDT and CDR2 is YNNKEL (reference sequence). V lost 6 bases and J lost 3; bases outside the gene matches: 6. Assay used: immunoSEQ multiplex PCR; TCRdb lists only in-frame clones, some missing. This table has some 140,000 clones, less than 95% appearing once. Study-wide results and caveats: No day 14 peak samples; only post-peak repertoires were characterized.

Sequences were derived from peripheral blood, sampled on day 0 of AZD1222 vaccination. The clonotype comes from an adult in good health. The chain is built from TRBV3-1 (or the pseudogene TRBV3-2) and TRBJ1-1, with 8 bases matching TRBD1. The CDR3 loop is CASSYDRGYTEAFF. DNA for the CDR3: TGTGCCAGCAGTTATGACAGGGGTTACACTGAAGCTTTCTTT.